Included here is one TCR beta chain sequence, with context. A few counts support this clone. There is no known antigen for this receptor. No base quality information exists; no much larger clone differs at one position. The data derive from a study of metastatic and nonmetastatic thyroid tumors (dated by TCRdb to about 2020). Background for the entire study: For patients with malignant and with benign thyroid disease, the researchers compared repertoires between peripheral blood samples and tumor or nodule tissue samples.

Broader findings and caveats from the paper: TCR beta diversity was reported as significantly higher in malignant tumors than in benign nodules, in both blood and tumor samples.

The library was built by means of PCR. The reads were generated on an Illumina HiSeq 4000. High-throughput sequencing was used to profile the TCR beta-chain CDR3 region of each patient. On the authors' methods: A classifier to discriminate distant-metastatic papillary thyroid cancer patients was built from CDR3 differences across clinicopathological groups. The Shannon index was used to assess repertoire diversity, and the Morisita-Horn index was used to assess tumor-blood repertoire similarity. TCRdb took the public reads, trimmed them with fastp at Q25, ran MiXCR for clone calling and kept in-frame beta chains. TCRdb's processing, not the authors' own work, is the source of the V and J calls. Within this sample are over 15,000 clones, with about 33% of them counted one time only. The ten largest make up 17% of the sample. No patient had received any treatment before thyroid surgery. Patient clinical samples collected from about 2011 to 2018 were retrospectively analysed using T-cell receptor beta sequencing.

Trimming removed 4 bases from V and 4 bases from J; the gene matches leave 8 bases unexplained. The CDR3 runs 15 amino acids, cysteine and phenylalanine included. Just the 45-base CDR3 DNA is kept, in frame starting at base 1. The germline V gene yields MNHEY for CDR1 and SVGAGI for CDR2. The chain joins TRBV6-5 to TRBJ2-7; 9 junctional bases match TRBD2. This receptor was obtained from a female donor with papillary thyroid cancer or a benign thyroid nodule (not recorded which). Some clones in this sample may be carry-over from other donors' samples. Input material: tumor tissue. The CDR3 reads as follows: CASSLSSGTGYEQYF. The DNA is TGTGCCAGCAGTTTATCTAGCGGGACGGGATACGAGCAGTACTTC.